The present TCR beta chain was sequenced within a study of cytomegalovirus exposure and HLA in healthy donors. The PCR made use of 60 Vbeta and 13 Jbeta primers. Here immunoSEQ multiplex PCR was the method, and the copy in TCRdb shows in-frame clones only, minus some. There are some 170,000 clones in the sample; approximately 80% occur only once, and 4.9% lies in the top ten. Sequencing used PBMCs. The TCR comes from a woman aged 18-29 years in good health and CMV-seropositive.

CDR3 sequence reads: CASSLGPGNYGYTF. The CDR3 region has the DNA TGTGCCAGCAGCTTAGGTCCAGGGAACTATGGCTACACCTTC. This sequence joins TRBV7-8 and TRBJ1-2, with D possibly TRBD1 on 5 matching bases. V was clipped by 1 base and J by 2 bases, with 8 bases between them. This CDR3 region has 14 residues. The germline CDR1 and CDR2 sequences are SGHVS and FQNEAQ.